This TCR beta chain was captured by sequencing in a study of human T cells and chemical hapten exposure. Study information: A roughly 2 cm by roughly 2 cm inner upper arm patch received 2% DPC for sensitization. Across the whole study, which lasted around 24 weeks, patients were given diphenylcyclopropenone on the scalp once a week.

In regard to this clonotype: Its antigen remains unidentified.

Trimming left V 4 bases short and J 2 bases short, with 15 bases between. The germline V gene encodes CDR1 SGHRS and CDR2 YFSETQ. There are 15 residues in the CDR3. Unique molecular identifiers were attached to individual cDNA molecules during library preparation. One entry per CDR3 protein, called by TCRdb with MiXCR from the RACE reads. The data contain roughly 180,000 distinct CDR3 sequences, 20% to 25% of them singletons. Time point in this sample: patch test 1, 2 weeks after DPC sensitization. Treatment reported: therapeutic diphenylcyclopropenone sensitization with weekly scalp DPC. Study-level results: Unchanged with DPC sensitization were TCRs above 1 in 1000 frequency.

This TCR was sampled from a woman between 50 and 59 years old with alopecia areata. Some clones in this sample may be carry-over from other donors' samples. The starting material was whole blood, obtained in connection with sensitization to the hapten diphenylcyclopropenone (DPC). J is TRBJ1-2 and V is TRBV5-1, with a possible D match to TRBD1 (5 bases). The CDR3 sequence is CASSPTGDVNYGYTF. The CDR3 DNA sequence: TGCGCCAGCAGCCCCACGGGGGATGTAAACTATGGCTACACCTTC.